This TCR beta chain was observed in a study of blood T cell repertoires in COVID-19. Study at large: The United States, Italy and Spain supplied acute and convalescent COVID-19 samples. In each case, the material was cDNA or gDNA derived from T cells, B-cell-depleted T cells, or PBMCs.

The cohort comprised adults aged 18 to 89 years residing in about 25 US areas. TCRdb's table, derived via immunoSEQ multiplex PCR, lists solely in-frame clones and lacks some. The table lists 400,000 to 450,000 clones, roughly nine tenths of them singletons. This clonotype originated in a man aged 30 to 39 who had recovered from COVID-19. The source material was PBMCs or T cells enriched from blood (not recorded which).

The CDR3: CASSLTGPYNEQFF. CDR3 coding DNA: TGTGCCAGCAGCTTAACAGGGCCCTACAATGAGCAGTTCTTC. The chain links TRBV7-6 to TRBJ2-1; D is perhaps TRBD1 (6 bases). There are 14 residues in the CDR3. V gave up 2 bases and J gave up 2 bases, with 7 bases separating them. The germline CDR1 and CDR2 sequences are SGHVS and FNYEAQ.